This T cell receptor (beta chain) was profiled in a study of vaccination effects on CD4 cells after COVID-19. Study overall: Everyone in the study got two shots of either the BNT162b2 or mRNA-1273 vaccine.

This table comes from immunoSEQ multiplex PCR, and its TCRdb copy is limited to in-frame clones, with some not included. This table has approximately 50,000 clones, about four fifths appearing once. Viral peptide pools were used in the ViraFEST assay to expand antigen-specific CD4+ T cells, and sequencing came afterward. Following a 10-day culture, CD4+ T cells were purified. People in the vaccine group had not been infected with SARS-CoV-2 before, and their nucleocapsid antibodies were negative. CDR3 length: 14 amino acids. From germline, CDR1 is SGHRS and CDR2 YFSETQ. J lost 2 bases, V lost 4 bases, and 4 bases had no gene match. Regarding this clone: Its antigen is unknown.

Material: CD4+ T cells from PBMCs cultured with HCoV-OC43 spike peptides, obtained before COVID-19 vaccination. Subset of the sample: HCoV-OC43 spike overlapping peptide pool stimulation. The receptor comes from a human donor who received a COVID-19 vaccine. V is TRBV5-1 and J is TRBJ2-3; 7 bases align to TRBD1. The CDR3 DNA is TGCGCCAGCAGCCTGGGACAGAACACAGATACGCAGTATTTT. Translated: CASSLGQNTDTQYF. Complete variable domain (other parts from reference TRBV5-1 and TRBJ2-3): KAGVTQTPRYLIKTRGQQVTLSCSPISGHRSVSWYQQTPGQGLQFLFEYFSETQRNKGNFPGRFSGRQFSNSRSEMNVSTLELGDSALYLCASSLGQNTDTQYFGPGTRLTVL.